These T cell receptor beta chains were read from a single sample in a study of cytomegalovirus exposure and HLA in healthy donors. Measured with immunoSEQ multiplex PCR; TCRdb has only the in-frame clones, and not every one. The data hold 120,000 or so clones, with around nine tenths observed a single time. Sequences were obtained from PBMCs. All receptors come from a woman between 18 and 30 years old in good health and CMV-seronegative. The conserved cysteine and the conserved F or W are not part of the CDR3 here. Each record gives: V gene, clone size, J gene, CDR3 protein. Size is stated for part of the rows, as once, few or many counts, or as a class when the clone is expanded.

TRBV7-8	.	TRBJ1-1	ASSSQGIGTEAF
TRBV13	.	TRBJ1-1	ASSLTQNTEAF
TRBV7-6	once	TRBJ2-7	ASSLGGAGLPDEQY
TRBV27	.	TRBJ2-5	ASSLSGLAGETQY
TRBV6-1	.	TRBJ2-7	ASSEAWAGTGYYEQY
TRBV7-3	once	TRBJ1-4	ASSPIRVANEKLF
TRBV7-2	.	TRBJ1-2	ASSLVGGSYGYT
TRBV5-1	once	TRBJ1-1	ASSSGQGHTEAF
TRBV28	.	TRBJ2-7	ASSSGGTGTYEQY
TRBV6-1	.	TRBJ1-6	ASSEARSQPLH
TRBV9	.	TRBJ2-3	ASSEREGSTDTQY
TRBV27	.	TRBJ2-5	ASSGTGRIETQY
TRBV5-6	.	TRBJ2-1	ASTPMGSSYNEQF
TRBV5-1	.	TRBJ2-7	ASSLSVRGTSGGAWFPAYEQY
TRBV19	.	TRBJ1-1	ASTPGKGHKMNTEAF
TRBV25-1	once	TRBJ2-1	ASSEYKPGLAGVNEQF
TRBV29-1	.	TRBJ1-4	SVRTNQEEKLF
TRBV7-8	.	TRBJ2-7	AGTSGSWGEQY
TRBV11-3	once	TRBJ2-3	ASSLAGGSSSTDTQY
TRBV5-1	once	TRBJ2-1	ASSTSGAGGPLGEQF
TRBV29-1	.	TRBJ2-1	SVGKGGLGNEQF
TRBV19	.	TRBJ1-2	ASSRPDKDGYT
TRBV7-9	.	TRBJ2-7	ASSPGQGSREQY
TRBV5-1	.	TRBJ2-7	ASSYGLAGKYEQY
TRBV4-2	.	TRBJ2-1	ASSRAGLADNEQF
TRBV6-5	.	TRBJ1-4	ASSTSGTGGEKLF
TRBV6-1	few	TRBJ2-7	ASSEETSGSYEQY
TRBV2	.	TRBJ1-5	ASSTLGGAHQPQH
TRBV7-9	.	TRBJ1-1	ASSLRTGDTEAF
TRBV9	.	TRBJ1-6	ASSAGQGYSYNSPLH